The source of this T cell receptor (beta chain) is a study of shared clonotypes between healthy human individuals. There are 15 residues in the CDR3. V was clipped by 6 bases and J by 2 bases; unmatched bases: 3. From germline, CDR1 is MNHNY and CDR2 SVGAGI (reference sequence). TCRdb's copy holds only in-frame clones and misses some; the assay was immunoSEQ multiplex PCR. The profile shows 2 million to 2.5 million clones, just under 95% of them singletons. The chain employs TRBV6-6 and TRBJ2-7, with 14 bases fitting TRBD2. This sequence was found in a man aged 18 to 30 in good health. Some clones in this sample may be carry-over from other donors' samples. Sequences were obtained from naive CD4+ T cells from PBMCs. Subset specified: CD45RA+ positively selected. CDR3 amino acids: CASRRLAGGAYEQYF. The CDR3 DNA sequence: TGTGCCAGCAGGCGACTAGCGGGAGGGGCCTACGAGCAGTACTTC.